Following are 16 T cell receptor beta chains from one sample sequenced in a study of T cell clonality in common variable immunodeficiency. Profiled with immunoSEQ multiplex PCR; TCRdb holds only in-frame clones, not every one. The sample lists some 60,000 clones, none appearing once, the ten largest making up more than 1.5%. The sample consisted of peripheral blood mononuclear cells. The receptors come from a person aged 18 to 70 in good health.

This clone was found many times. The CDR3 goes on 3 residues after the read ends, and that part is filled in from the germline J gene. The rearrangement joins TRBV29-1 to TRBJ2-5; 8 bases are shared with TRBD1. CDR3 length equals 13 residues. From germline, CDR1 is SQVTM and CDR2 ANQGSEA. J gave up 1 base and V 6 bases, and 4 bases lay outside the gene matches. This CDR3 reads CSVNRGFQETQYF. The CDR3 DNA, read in part, is TGCAGCGTCAACAGGGGGTTCCAAGAGACC.

This clone was found many times. One junction end disagrees with the germline gene, perhaps due to a read error. Read data end 3 residues before the CDR3 end; the end is taken from the germline J gene. Additional DNA sequences in this sample encode the identical CDR3. The chain is built from TRBV7-3 and TRBJ2-1; 13 nucleotides match TRBD2. CDR3 size: 16 residues. CDR1 and CDR2 from the germline V gene are SGHTA and FQGTGA. The chain's CDR3 is CASSRTSGSSDNEQFF. The DNA read from the CDR3 is TGTGCCAGCAGCCGGACTAGCGGGAGCTCCGACAATGAG.

Many counts were recorded for this clone. The read falls 3 residues short of the CDR3 end, and the missing part is taken from the germline J gene. The chain joins TRBV12-5 to TRBJ2-2; TRBD2 matches 7 bases. Germline V gives CDR1 LGHNT, CDR2 FRNRAP. The CDR3 sequence is 17 residues long. Germline trimming cut 6 bases from V and 6 bases from J; bases unmatched to any gene: 16. CDR3 sequence: CASGRTLSRERSGELFF. The CDR3 bases that were read are TGTGCTAGTGGCCGTACTCTCTCGCGGGAGCGGTCCGGGGAG.

This clone was recorded many times. CDR3 loop: CASSLVGVTQYF. The DNA read from the CDR3 is TGCGCCAGCAGCTTGGTAGGGGTTACG. This chain joins TRBV5-1 and TRBJ2-3, with D perhaps TRBD1 (5 bases). Read coverage stops 3 residues before the CDR3 terminus; the germline J gene supplies the remainder. CDR1 is SGHRS and CDR2 is YFSETQ in the germline V gene. CDR3 length: 12 residues. The V end lost 0 bases, the J end lost 8 bases, and 7 bases lay between the germline ends.

This clone was seen ten or more times. The CDR3 loop reads CSARAASGSQETQYF. CDR3 DNA, as far as it was read: TGCAGTGCTAGAGCGGCCAGCGGGAGCCAAGAGACC. The chain employs TRBV20-1 and TRBJ2-5; 8 bases are a match to TRBD2. Read coverage stops 3 residues before the CDR3 terminus; the germline J gene supplies the remainder. The germline V gene encodes CDR1 DFQATT and CDR2 SNEGSKA (reference sequence). CDR3 length: 15 amino acids. The V and J ends lost 1 base and 1 base, in that order; junction bases with no gene match: 5.

The sample holds many counts of this clone. The CDR3 end lies 3 residues beyond the end of the read and is filled in from the germline J gene. The V call is TRBV5-1, the J call TRBJ2-2; 7 nucleotides match TRBD2. In germline, CDR1 is SGHRS, CDR2 YFSETQ. V lost 4 bases, J lost 4 bases, and 16 bases stayed unmatched. The CDR3 has 18 residues. CDR3 sequence reads: CASSLVGGGSAVTGELFF. CDR3 bases read: TGCGCCAGCAGCCTTGTGGGAGGCGGGAGTGCGGTCACCGGGGAG.

The sample holds many counts of this clone. A junction boundary mismatches the germline segment, possibly from a read error. The DNA ends 3 residues before the CDR3 does, and the rest of the CDR3 is filled in from the germline J gene. J is TRBJ2-3 and V is TRBV4-2; 10 bases are a match to TRBD1. In germline, CDR1 is LGHNA, CDR2 YNFKEQ. This CDR3 is built from 16 residues. CDR3 bases read: TGCGCCAGCAGCCGCTGGGGACAGGGGAGAGGAGATACG. Translating it yields CASSRWGQGRGDT. The full CDR3 reads CASSRWGQGRGDTQYF.

This clone was detected ten times or more. The read halts 3 residues ahead of the CDR3 end, with the missing end drawn from the germline J gene. The chain is built from TRBV5-6 and TRBJ1-4; the D is unclear. Looked up from germline, CDR1 is SGHDT and CDR2 is YYEEEE. V lost 3 bases and J lost 3, with 12 bases in between. This CDR3 is 15 amino acids long. CDR3 bases read: TGTGCCAGCAGCTCTCAAACACGGGCTAATGAAAAA. Translating it yields CASSSQTRANEK. The CDR3 in full is CASSSQTRANEKLFF.

The sample holds many counts of this clone. The DNA ends 3 residues before the CDR3 does, and the rest of the CDR3 is filled in from the germline J gene. The chain combines TRBV20-1 with TRBJ2-7; 12 bases align to TRBD2. This CDR3 has 17 amino acids. Germline lookup yields CDR1 DFQATT and CDR2 SNEGSKA (reference sequence). Trimming removed 0 bases from V and 2 bases from J; junction bases left unmatched: 8. This CDR3 is CSARDRGASGRAYEQYF. The DNA read from the CDR3 is TGCAGTGCTAGAGATCGTGGGGCTAGCGGGAGGGCCTACGAG.

This clone appeared many times. The read finishes 3 residues shy of the CDR3 end, and the germline J gene is used to complete it. The V and J genes are TRBV20-1 and TRBJ2-7; 9 bases fit TRBD1. With 8 bases clipped from V and 3 bases from J, the junction kept 5 bases outside the gene matches. CDR1 and CDR2 (germline): DFQATT, SNEGSKA (reference sequence). This CDR3 has 12 amino acids. The CDR3 spells CSWGQGLYEQYF. The sequenced part of the CDR3 DNA is TGCAGTTGGGGACAGGGCCTCTACGAG.

This clone was seen ten or more times. The read gets to within 3 residues of the CDR3 end, and the germline J gene fills in the rest. This chain joins TRBV14 and TRBJ2-2; D remains unclear. V dropped 2 bases and J dropped 0 bases, with 10 bases sitting between them. Germline lookup yields CDR1 SGHDN and CDR2 FVKESK. This CDR3 has 16 residues. CDR3 DNA, as far as it was read: TGTGCCAGCAGCCAAATTAGTACGGCGAACACCGGGGAG. Protein product: CASSQISTANTGE. From start to end, the CDR3 is CASSQISTANTGELFF.

This clone was seen at least ten times. Read coverage stops 3 residues before the CDR3 terminus; the germline J gene supplies the remainder. V is TRBV11-2 and J is TRBJ1-2; D is unresolved. The CDR3 contains 15 residues. Germline lookup yields CDR1 SGHAT and CDR2 FQNNGV. Trimming removed 3 bases from V and 1 base from J, with 12 bases in between. The covered CDR3 bases are TGTGCCAGCAGCTTGGTGGCCCCAAGTAACTATGGC. Its protein is CASSLVAPSNYG. The entire CDR3 protein is CASSLVAPSNYGYTF.

This clone was recorded at least ten times. Read coverage stops 3 residues before the CDR3 terminus; the germline J gene supplies the remainder. The chain recombines TRBV30 with TRBJ1-1, with a weak D call TRBD1 (5 bases). Germline CDR1 and CDR2: GTSNPN and SVGIG (reference sequence). The germline V and J ends were trimmed by 5 bases and 3 bases, with 16 bases remaining between them. The CDR3 sequence is 14 residues long. The CDR3 DNA, read in part, is TGTGCCTGGGCGGGGGGATCGTGGGACACTGAA. It encodes CAWAGGSWDTE. The complete CDR3 protein is CAWAGGSWDTEAFF.

This clone occurred many times. The missing CDR3 end, 3 residues past where the read stops, is filled in from the germline J gene. This chain connects TRBV28 to TRBJ1-1, with D perhaps TRBD1 (5 bases). Germline CDR1 MDHEN, CDR2 SYDVKM. The CDR3 is made up of 13 amino acids. The CDR3 loop reads CASSPYLYREAFF. The CDR3 bases that were read are TGTGCCAGCAGCCCTTACCTCTACAGGGAA.

This clone was counted ten times or more. The DNA ends 3 residues before the CDR3 does, and the rest of the CDR3 is filled in from the germline J gene. This chain links TRBV6-2 or TRBV6-3 with TRBJ2-3; 10 nucleotides agree with TRBD1. V was pared by 5 bases and J by 1 base, with 3 bases of the junction left unmatched. In germline, CDR1 is MNHEY, CDR2 SVGEGT. The CDR3 has 15 amino acids. CDR3 amino acids: CASSPGTGGTDTQYF. The sequenced CDR3 bases are TGTGCCAGCAGTCCCGGGACAGGGGGCACAGATACG.

In its sample, this clone was seen many times. The read ends 3 residues before the CDR3 terminus; that terminus is restored from the germline J gene. The J gene is TRBJ1-1, the V gene TRBV7-3; no reliable D call. Germline V gene data show CDR1 as SGHTA and CDR2 as FQGTGA. The CDR3 sequence is 13 residues long. The part of the CDR3 DNA that was read is TGTGCCAGCAGCTTGAGCCCGTTCGAGCGA. Its protein product is CASSLSPFER. The full-length CDR3 reads as CASSLSPFERAFF.